The 32 T cell receptor beta chains below come from one sample, sequenced in a study of blood T cell repertoires in COVID-19. Some clones are missing from TCRdb's copy, which holds only in-frame ones; the method was immunoSEQ multiplex PCR. The sample lists approximately 240,000 clones, around 80% occurring once. The material sequenced was peripheral blood. The receptor source for this set is a woman in her thirties or forties with active or convalescent COVID-19.

The chain joins TRBV12-3 or TRBV12-4 to TRBJ2-1; 11 nucleotides match TRBD2. The V gene end was trimmed by 11 bases and the J gene end by 6 bases; junction bases not matched to a gene: 6. The CDR3 sequence is 13 residues long. CDR3 sequence: CAGSSGGLNEQFF. Written as DNA, the CDR3 is TGTGCCGGCTCTAGCGGGGGGCTCAATGAGCAGTTCTTC.

V and J are TRBV7-2 and TRBJ1-2, with TRBD1 identical over 8 bases. Germline V gives CDR1 SGHTA, CDR2 FQGNSA. The CDR3 contains 16 residues. With V trimmed by 1 base and J by 5 bases, 9 bases remained unmatched. For the CDR3, the DNA is TGTGCCAGCAGCTTAGGCCAGGGGGCGGCTCTATATGGCTACACCTTC. Translating it yields CASSLGQGAALYGYTF.

The rearrangement joins TRBV5-6 to TRBJ1-2; the match to TRBD1 covers 8 bases. The CDR3 is made up of 16 amino acids. V lost 4 bases to trimming and J lost 2 bases; unmatched junction nucleotides: 10. Germline loops: CDR1 SGHDT, CDR2 YYEEEE. The CDR3 protein is CASSERPGTGNYGYTF. DNA for the CDR3: TGTGCCAGCAGCGAACGTCCCGGGACAGGAAACTATGGCTACACCTTC. Supplemented by reference TRBV5-6 and TRBJ1-2, the full variable domain reads DAGVTQSPTHLIKTRGQQVTLRCSPKSGHDTVSWYQQALGQGPQFIFQYYEEEERQRGNFPDRFSGHQFPNYSSELNVNALLLGDSALYLCASSERPGTGNYGYTFGSGTRLTVV.

CDR3 DNA: TGTGCCAGCAGCGAGACAGCGAACACCGGGGAGCTGTTTTTT. This codes for CASSETANTGELFF. This sequence joins TRBV6-5 and TRBJ2-2; a weak D match, TRBD1 (5 bases). V was trimmed by 6 bases and J by 0 bases, leaving 8 bases between them. CDR1 is MNHEY, CDR2 SVGAGI, per germline. The CDR3 covers 14 residues.

The table lists this clone with a few counts. The J gene is TRBJ1-5, the V gene TRBV30; the D gene is possibly TRBD1 (6 bases). Per the germline V gene, CDR1 is GTSNPN and CDR2 is SVGIG (reference sequence). The V gene lost 3 bases and the J gene lost 5 bases, with 11 bases spanning the gap. There are 13 residues in the CDR3. CDR3 sequence reads: CAWSPKGDQPQHF. In DNA, the CDR3 is TGTGCCTGGAGCCCTAAGGGGGATCAGCCCCAGCATTTT.

The sample holds one count of this clone. The chain joins TRBV30 to TRBJ2-7, with 14 bases lining up with TRBD2. CDR1 and CDR2 from the germline V gene are GTSNPN and SVGIG (reference sequence). V dropped 1 base and J dropped 4; count of bases not matched to a gene: 0. CDR3 size: 14 residues. As DNA, the CDR3 is TGTGCCTGGAGTGGACTAGCGGGGGGGTACGAGCAGTACTTC. This encodes CAWSGLAGGYEQYF.

The V gene is TRBV27, the J gene TRBJ2-3, with 8 bases aligning to TRBD2. This CDR3 is 13 amino acids long. Losses at the gene ends were 6 bases for V and 5 bases for J; bases not matched to a gene: 4. Germline V gene lookup returns CDR1 MNHEY and CDR2 SMNVEV (reference sequence). CDR3 nucleotide sequence: TGTGCCAGCAGATCGGGGGGGCAAGATACGCAGTATTTT. Its translation: CASRSGGQDTQYF.

This chain uses TRBV15 with TRBJ1-6; D is unclear. This CDR3 is 12 amino acids long. Trimming took off 5 bases at V and 8 bases at J, with 7 bases between the two ends. From germline, CDR1 is LNHNV and CDR2 YYDKDF (reference sequence). The CDR3 DNA is TGTGCCACCAGCGGTAGATATTCACCCCTCCACTTT. Translated, it gives CATSGRYSPLHF.

This chain joins TRBV10-1 and TRBJ2-1; weak D call: TRBD1 (6 bases). The CDR3 has 14 residues. The germline V and J ends were trimmed by 0 bases and 6 bases, with 9 bases remaining between them. The germline V gene has CDR1 WNHNN and CDR2 SYGVQD (reference sequence). In DNA form, the CDR3 reads TGCGCCAGCAGTGAGTCAGGGGGAACCAATGAGCAGTTCTTC. Its protein is CASSESGGTNEQFF.

This clone was seen a handful of times. V usage is TRBV19 and J usage is TRBJ1-4, with 9 bases that match TRBD1. Germline V gene lookup returns CDR1 LNHDA and CDR2 SQIVND (reference sequence). With 3 bases clipped from V and 4 bases from J, the junction kept 3 bases outside the gene matches. This CDR3 has 15 residues. CDR3 protein: CASSILGQGNEKLFF. CDR3 DNA sequence: TGTGCCAGTAGTATTCTGGGACAGGGTAATGAAAAACTGTTTTTT.

This clone was seen only once. The chain links TRBV20-1 to TRBJ2-1, with 13 bases aligning to TRBD2. V was pared by 3 bases and J by 6 bases, with 5 bases of the junction left unmatched. The length of the CDR3 is 15 residues. The germline V gene encodes CDR1 DFQATT and CDR2 SNEGSKA (reference sequence). In DNA form, the CDR3 reads TGCAGTGCTAGTGGACTAGCGGGGGACCTCAATGAGCAGTTCTTC. Translated: CSASGLAGDLNEQFF.

The chain links TRBV7-3 to TRBJ2-1, with 9 positions matching TRBD1. The CDR3 consists of 15 residues. Germline V gene sequence: CDR1 SGHTA, CDR2 FQGTGA. J was trimmed by 4 bases and V by 4 bases; bases with no gene match: 5. Here the CDR3 DNA reads TGTGCCAGCAGCTCGACAGGGGGTTTTTACAATGAGCAGTTCTTC. It yields the protein CASSSTGGFYNEQFF.

The chain has TRBV9 and TRBJ2-3; a possible D gene is TRBD1 (6 bases). Germline V gene sequence: CDR1 SGDLS, CDR2 YYNGEE. V gave up 0 bases and J gave up 0 bases, with 8 bases separating them. The CDR3 length is 15 residues. The CDR3: CASSVGGGSTDTQYF. The CDR3 DNA is TGTGCCAGCAGCGTAGGAGGGGGAAGCACAGATACGCAGTATTTT.

This clone was observed once. The J gene is TRBJ2-3, the V gene TRBV7-6, with 8 bases lining up with TRBD2. The CDR3 covers 15 residues. The germline CDR1 and CDR2 sequences are SGHVS and FNYEAQ. J lost 3 bases, V lost 5 bases, and 7 bases had no gene match. The CDR3: CASSAPGGPTDTQYF. Written as DNA, the CDR3 is TGTGCCAGCAGCGCCCCGGGGGGGCCAACAGATACGCAGTATTTT.

The chain carries TRBV28 and TRBJ1-2; 9 nucleotides agree with TRBD1. This CDR3 has 17 amino acids. V dropped 2 bases and J dropped 2; count of bases not matched to a gene: 9. Looked up from germline, CDR1 is MDHEN and CDR2 is SYDVKM. Written as DNA, the CDR3 is TGTGCCAGCAGTTTAACCGGGACAGGGCTTTCCAACTATGGCTACACCTTC. Translation: CASSLTGTGLSNYGYTF.

This clone has just a few counts. V usage is TRBV27 and J usage is TRBJ1-5; D is possibly TRBD1 (6 bases). This CDR3 spans 13 amino acids. CDR1 MNHEY and CDR2 SMNVEV come from the germline V gene (reference sequence). The V and J ends lost 5 bases and 4 bases respectively, with 9 bases between them. The CDR3 protein is CASSTGMNQPQHF. CDR3 nucleotides: TGTGCCAGCAGTACAGGGATGAATCAGCCCCAGCATTTT.

The chain couples TRBV29-1 to TRBJ1-6, with 7 bases identical to TRBD1. J lost 8 bases, V lost 7 bases, and 11 bases had no gene match. CDR3 length: 14 amino acids. Germline CDR1 reads SQVTM; CDR2 reads ANQGSEA. The CDR3 DNA reads as TGCAGCGCCAAGGACAGGAACGGGGATTCACCCCTCCACTTT. This codes for CSAKDRNGDSPLHF.

The rearrangement links TRBV6-4 to TRBJ1-1; possible D gene TRBD1, 5 bases. Trimming took 6 bases from V and 4 from J, leaving 18 bases between them. CDR3 size: 15 residues. CDR1 is MRHNA, CDR2 SNTAGT, per germline. The CDR3 protein is CASSQAGGVGTEAFF. CDR3 DNA sequence: TGTGCCAGCAGCCAGGCGGGGGGTGTGGGCACTGAAGCTTTCTTT.

This clone came up many times. Distinct nucleotide sequences in the sample also encode this CDR3. V and J are TRBV4-1 and TRBJ1-3; TRBD1 might be the D (6 bases). With 4 bases removed from V and 0 bases from J, the gap between germline ends came to 16 bases. The CDR3 consists of 17 residues. The germline V gene has CDR1 MGHRA and CDR2 YSYEKL. CDR3 in DNA: TGCGCCAGCAGCCGAGGGGGACTAGTCCTCTCTGGAAACACCATATATTTT. It specifies CASSRGGLVLSGNTIYF.

The chain carries TRBV27 and TRBJ1-2, with 10 bases identical to TRBD1. After removal of 5 bases from V and 4 bases from J, the junction contained 10 bases not matched to a gene. The CDR3 runs to 16 residues. The germline V gene encodes CDR1 MNHEY and CDR2 SMNVEV (reference sequence). The CDR3 nucleotides read TGTGCCAGCAGTCCGGGACAGGGGCGGTTGACCTATGGCTACACCTTC. This translates into CASSPGQGRLTYGYTF.

This rearrangement joins TRBV4-1 to TRBJ2-5; 13 bases line up with TRBD2. The CDR3 is 15 amino acids. Germline lookup yields CDR1 MGHRA and CDR2 YSYEKL. V lost 2 bases to trimming and J lost 4 bases; unmatched junction nucleotides: 1. DNA for the CDR3: TGCGCCAGCAGCCAAAGACTAGCGGGGGGAGAGACCCAGTACTTC. Protein: CASSQRLAGGETQYF.

The chain links TRBV10-1 to TRBJ2-2, with 12 bases lining up with TRBD1. Germline V lookup: CDR1 WNHNN, CDR2 SYGVQD (reference sequence). Unmatched junction bases numbered 9, after V lost 4 bases and J lost 3 bases. The length of the CDR3 is 18 residues. The CDR3 bases are TGCGCCAGCAGTGGCGCCGGGACAGGGGGCGCCGACACCGGGGAGCTGTTTTTT. Translating it yields CASSGAGTGGADTGELFF.

This chain links TRBV5-1 with TRBJ1-2; D unclear. Deletions cut 0 bases from V and 8 bases from J, with 14 bases between. The CDR3 runs to 14 residues. The V gene's germline CDR1 is SGHRS and CDR2 YFSETQ. CDR3 sequence: CASSLDPVSGGYTF. The CDR3 bases are TGCGCCAGCAGCTTGGATCCGGTTTCGGGGGGCTACACCTTC.

This chain connects TRBV6-5 to TRBJ1-1, with D unresolved. The V end lost 8 bases, the J end lost 6 bases, and 16 bases lay between the germline ends. The length of the CDR3 is 13 residues. CDR1 is MNHEY, CDR2 SVGAGI, per germline. CDR3 sequence: CASRRVRWAEAFF. The CDR3 bases are TGTGCCAGCCGGAGGGTCCGATGGGCTGAAGCTTTCTTT.

This clone has just one count. The rearrangement links TRBV6-5 to TRBJ1-2, with a tentative D call TRBD1 (6 bases). Germline V lookup: CDR1 MNHEY, CDR2 SVGAGI. This CDR3 spans 13 amino acids. Deletions cut 8 bases from V and 8 bases from J, with 18 bases between. CDR3 DNA: TGTGCCAGCGGAGAACAGGGTTTTTTGGGCTACACCTTC. It yields the protein CASGEQGFLGYTF.

The J gene is TRBJ2-1, the V gene TRBV19, with a tentative D call TRBD2 (5 bases). The V gene lost 2 bases and the J gene lost 2 bases, with 10 bases spanning the gap. Germline CDR1 and CDR2: LNHDA and SQIVND (reference sequence). The CDR3 is 15 amino acids. CDR3: CASSIQPGTYNEQFF. The CDR3 DNA is TGTGCCAGTAGTATACAACCGGGGACCTACAATGAGCAGTTCTTC.

The table lists this clone with a few counts. The chain uses TRBV4-1 and TRBJ2-1, with 9 bases matching TRBD2. The CDR3 totals 16 residues. Unmatched junction bases numbered 8, after V lost 0 bases and J lost 8 bases. The germline V gene encodes CDR1 MGHRA and CDR2 YSYEKL. The CDR3 sequence is CASSQDRAGGLDEQFF. As DNA, the CDR3 is TGCGCCAGCAGCCAAGATAGGGCGGGGGGGCTTGATGAGCAGTTCTTC.

Remarks on this clone: This CDR3 is also generated by other DNA sequences in the sample. This chain joins TRBV28 and TRBJ1-5, with 9 bases matching TRBD1. Germline CDR1 is MDHEN and CDR2 is SYDVKM. This CDR3 is built from 14 residues. Germline trimming cut 5 bases from V and 2 bases from J; bases unmatched to any gene: 1. The CDR3 spells CASSRTGGNQPQHF. The CDR3 nucleotides are TGTGCCAGCAGTCGGACAGGGGGCAATCAGCCCCAGCATTTT.

The chain couples TRBV2 to TRBJ1-1; TRBD1 aligns across 9 bases. The length of the CDR3 is 15 residues. The V gene's germline CDR1 is SNHLY and CDR2 FYNNEI. V shed 5 bases, J shed 3 bases, and the junction held 7 bases outside the gene matches. The CDR3 is CASSLLQGADTEAFF. The CDR3 coding sequence is TGTGCCAGCAGTCTTTTACAGGGGGCCGACACTGAAGCTTTCTTT.

The J gene is TRBJ1-2, the V gene TRBV28, with 7 bases fitting TRBD1. Germline V CDR1 and CDR2: MDHEN, SYDVKM. J lost 2 bases, V lost 1 base, and 10 bases had no gene match. The CDR3 is 17 residues long. The CDR3 DNA sequence: TGTGCCAGCAGTTTATCCCCCGGGACAGCTTTAAACTATGGCTACACCTTC. It translates to CASSLSPGTALNYGYTF.

This clone was found a few times. J is TRBJ1-1 and V is TRBV5-1; 7 bases fit TRBD1. With 3 bases clipped from V and 6 bases from J, the junction kept 5 bases outside the gene matches. CDR3 size: 13 residues. Per the germline V gene, CDR1 is SGHRS and CDR2 is YFSETQ. This CDR3 is CASSSQTGAEAFF. The CDR3 DNA is TGCGCCAGCAGCTCCCAAACAGGGGCTGAAGCTTTCTTT. The variable domain in full, completed from reference TRBV5-1 and TRBJ1-1, reads KAGVTQTPRYLIKTRGQQVTLSCSPISGHRSVSWYQQTPGQGLQFLFEYFSETQRNKGNFPGRFSGRQFSNSRSEMNVSTLELGDSALYLCASSSQTGAEAFFGQGTRLTVV.

The chain uses TRBV5-8 and TRBJ2-7, with TRBD2 matching over 7 bases. The trim removed 4 bases at V and 9 bases at J, leaving 13 bases unmatched. Germline V gene data show CDR1 as SGHTS and CDR2 as YDEGEE. The CDR3 sequence is 14 residues long. The CDR3 DNA reads as TGTGCCAGCAGCCCCACGGGGGGAGGAACAAGGCAGTACGTC. Residues: CASSPTGGGTRQYV.